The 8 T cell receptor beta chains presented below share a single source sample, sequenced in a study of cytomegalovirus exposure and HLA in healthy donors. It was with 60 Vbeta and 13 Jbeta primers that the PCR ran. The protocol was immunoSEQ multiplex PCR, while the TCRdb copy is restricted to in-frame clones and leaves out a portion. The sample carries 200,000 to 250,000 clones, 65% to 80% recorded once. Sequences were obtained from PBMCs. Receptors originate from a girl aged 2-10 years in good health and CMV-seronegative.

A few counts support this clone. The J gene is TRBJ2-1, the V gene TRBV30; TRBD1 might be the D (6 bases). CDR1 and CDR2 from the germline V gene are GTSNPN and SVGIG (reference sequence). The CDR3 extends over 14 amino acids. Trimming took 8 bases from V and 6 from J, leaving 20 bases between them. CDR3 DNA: TGTGCCCTCCAGCGGACAGTGTTGGTCAATGAGCAGTTCTTC. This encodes CALQRTVLVNEQFF.

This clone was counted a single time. The CDR3 here is CASSLGAPPNTEAFF. The CDR3 nucleotides read TGTGCCAGCAGTTTAGGGGCTCCTCCTAACACTGAAGCTTTCTTT. The chain carries TRBV27 and TRBJ1-1; maybe TRBD1 (5 bases). The CDR3 has 15 amino acids. V gave up 2 bases and J gave up 2 bases, with 12 bases separating them. Germline loops: CDR1 MNHEY, CDR2 SMNVEV (reference sequence).

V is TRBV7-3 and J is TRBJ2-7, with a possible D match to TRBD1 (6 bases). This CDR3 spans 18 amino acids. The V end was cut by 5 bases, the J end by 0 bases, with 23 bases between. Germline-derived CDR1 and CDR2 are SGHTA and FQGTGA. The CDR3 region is CASSLIEPGHQSSYEQYF. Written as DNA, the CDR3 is TGTGCCAGCAGCCTAATCGAACCGGGACACCAGAGCTCCTACGAGCAGTACTTC.

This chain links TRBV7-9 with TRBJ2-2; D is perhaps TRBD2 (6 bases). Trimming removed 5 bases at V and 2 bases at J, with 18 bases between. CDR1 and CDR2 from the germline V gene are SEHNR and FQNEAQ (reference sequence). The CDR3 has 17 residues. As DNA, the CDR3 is TGTGCCAGCAGCGAGAGGTCGGGGGATCGAAACACCGGGGAGCTGTTTTTT. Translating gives CASSERSGDRNTGELFF.

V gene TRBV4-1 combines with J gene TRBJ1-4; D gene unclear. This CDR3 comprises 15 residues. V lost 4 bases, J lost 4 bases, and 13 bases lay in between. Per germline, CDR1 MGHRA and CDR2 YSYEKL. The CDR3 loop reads CASSLGLGVNEKLFF. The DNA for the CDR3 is TGCGCCAGCAGCCTCGGCCTCGGGGTTAATGAAAAACTGTTTTTT.

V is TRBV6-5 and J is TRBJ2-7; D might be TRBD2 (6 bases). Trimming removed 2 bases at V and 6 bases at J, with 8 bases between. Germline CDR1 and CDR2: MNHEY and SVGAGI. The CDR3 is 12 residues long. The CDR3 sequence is CASSYGLTEQYF. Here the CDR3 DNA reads TGTGCCAGCAGTTACGGACTAACCGAGCAGTACTTC.

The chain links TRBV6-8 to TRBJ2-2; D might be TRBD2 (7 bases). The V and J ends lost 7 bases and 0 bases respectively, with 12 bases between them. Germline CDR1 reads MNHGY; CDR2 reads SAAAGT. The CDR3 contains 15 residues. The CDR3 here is CASKEGGSNTGELFF. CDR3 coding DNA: TGTGCCAGCAAGGAGGGGGGGTCGAACACCGGGGAGCTGTTTTTT.

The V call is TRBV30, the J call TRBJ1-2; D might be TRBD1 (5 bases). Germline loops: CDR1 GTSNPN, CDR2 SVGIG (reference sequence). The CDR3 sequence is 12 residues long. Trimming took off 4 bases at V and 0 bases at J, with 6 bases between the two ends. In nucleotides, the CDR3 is TGTGCCTGGACGGACACTAACTATGGCTACACCTTC. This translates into CAWTDTNYGYTF.